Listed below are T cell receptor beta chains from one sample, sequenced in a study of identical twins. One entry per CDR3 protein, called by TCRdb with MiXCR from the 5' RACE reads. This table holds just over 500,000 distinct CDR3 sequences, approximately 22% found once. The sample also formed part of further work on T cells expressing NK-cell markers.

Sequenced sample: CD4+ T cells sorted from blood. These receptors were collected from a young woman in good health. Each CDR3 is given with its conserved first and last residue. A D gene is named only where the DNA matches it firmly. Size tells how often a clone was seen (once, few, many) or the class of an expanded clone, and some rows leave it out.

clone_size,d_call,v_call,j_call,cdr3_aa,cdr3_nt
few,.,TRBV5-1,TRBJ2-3,CASSFTTGPSDTQYF,TGCGCCAGCAGCTTTACGACAGGACCCTCAGATACGCAGTATTTT
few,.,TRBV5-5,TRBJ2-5,CASSFSLETQYF,TGTGCCAGCAGCTTTTCCCTGGAGACCCAGTACTTC
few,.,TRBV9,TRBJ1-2,CASSGGDGKGYTF,TGTGCCAGCAGCGGAGGGGACGGGAAGGGCTACACCTTC
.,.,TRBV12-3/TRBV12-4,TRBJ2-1,CASSLEEAARQFF,TGTGCCAGCAGTTTGGAGGAGGCAGCGAGGCAGTTCTTC
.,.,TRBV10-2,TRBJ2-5,CASSESEETQYF,TGCGCCAGCAGTGAGTCGGAGGAGACCCAGTACTTC
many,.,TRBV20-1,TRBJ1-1,CSASQWEVEAFF,TGCAGTGCTAGTCAATGGGAGGTTGAAGCTTTCTTT
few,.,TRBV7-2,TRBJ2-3,CASSSPPGLQYF,TGTGCCAGCAGCTCCCCCCCGGGCCTGCAGTATTTT
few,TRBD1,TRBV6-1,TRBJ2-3,CASRARGHVDTQYF,TGTGCCAGCAGAGCCAGGGGGCATGTAGATACGCAGTATTTT
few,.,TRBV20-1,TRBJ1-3,CSASLGSSGNTIYF,TGCAGTGCTTCTCTCGGGAGCTCTGGAAACACCATATATTTT
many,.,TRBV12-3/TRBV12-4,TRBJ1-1,CASSAVGGTEAFF,TGTGCCAGCAGCGCCGTAGGGGGGACTGAAGCTTTCTTT
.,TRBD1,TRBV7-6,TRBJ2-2,CASSSRDRNTGELFF,TGTGCCAGCAGCTCCCGGGACAGGAACACCGGGGAGCTGTTTTTT
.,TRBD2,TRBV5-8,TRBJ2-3,CASSRPKLAGVSDTQYF,TGTGCCAGCAGCCGGCCGAAACTAGCGGGAGTATCAGATACGCAGTATTTT
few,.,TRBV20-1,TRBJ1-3,CSARVAQRNTIYF,TGCAGTGCTAGAGTTGCGCAAAGAAACACCATATATTTT
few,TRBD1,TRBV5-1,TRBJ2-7,CASSGGQNTYEQYF,TGCGCCAGCAGCGGGGGACAGAATACCTACGAGCAGTACTTC
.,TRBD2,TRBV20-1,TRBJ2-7,CSAPGGSGEQYF,TGCAGTGCCCCGGGAGGATCCGGCGAGCAGTACTTC
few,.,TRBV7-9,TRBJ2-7,CASSPDTVHEQYF,TGTGCCAGCAGCCCCGACACCGTCCACGAGCAGTACTTC
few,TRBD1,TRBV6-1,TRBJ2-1,CASSEFGTVVFF,TGTGCCAGCAGTGAATTTGGGACAGTAGTGTTCTTC
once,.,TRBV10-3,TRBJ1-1,CAISEGDGITEAFF,TGTGCCATCAGTGAGGGGGATGGGATCACTGAAGCTTTCTTT
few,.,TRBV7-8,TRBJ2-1,CASRLRGTDDNFF,TGTGCCAGCAGATTAAGAGGGACGGACGACAACTTCTTC
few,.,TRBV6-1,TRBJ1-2,CASSERLWQSSGYTF,TGTGCCAGCAGTGAAAGATTATGGCAGTCTAGTGGCTACACCTTC
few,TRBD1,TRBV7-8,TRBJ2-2,CASSRTQGANTGELFF,TGTGCCAGCAGCCGTACACAGGGGGCGAACACCGGGGAGCTGTTTTTT
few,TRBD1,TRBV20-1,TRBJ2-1,CSAAPGQYHNEQFF,TGCAGTGCTGCTCCGGGACAGTACCACAATGAGCAGTTCTTC
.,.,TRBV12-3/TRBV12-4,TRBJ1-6,CASSFGESSPLHF,TGTGCCAGCAGTTTTGGGGAAAGTTCACCCCTCCACTTT
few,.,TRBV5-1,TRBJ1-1,CASRVGGLGYTEAFF,TGCGCCAGCAGGGTCGGGGGGTTGGGATACACTGAAGCTTTCTTT
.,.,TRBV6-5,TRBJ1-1,CASSYRLAGNTEAFF,TGTGCCAGCAGTTACCGGTTGGCAGGGAACACTGAAGCTTTCTTT